This entry lists 22 T cell receptor beta chains sequenced from one sample in a study of T-cell reconstitution after alpha-beta-depleted transplantation in children. The TCRbeta library incorporated unique molecular identifiers. From the PCR reads, TCRdb called clonotypes with MiXCR, one entry per CDR3 protein. The sample yields 70,000 or so distinct CDR3 sequences, roughly 10% seen once. The material was PBMCs, obtained before TCRalphabeta/CD19-depleted stem cell transplant. The receptors originated from a boy between 10 and 17 years old with acute myeloid leukemia, due to receive a stem cell transplant.

Of note for this clonotype: Given a much more abundant clone one base away, this may be a read error. This CDR3 reads CASSCEARVGQETQYF. The CDR3 coding sequence is TGTGCCAGCAGCTGCGAAGCCCGAGTAGGGCAAGAGACCCAGTACTTC. The gene calls are TRBV5-5 and TRBJ2-5; D remains ambiguous. The V and J ends lost 3 bases and 2 bases respectively, with 17 bases between them. In germline, CDR1 is SGHKS, CDR2 YYEKEE (reference sequence). This CDR3 spans 16 amino acids.

This clonotype was recorded many times. J is TRBJ2-1 and V is TRBV20-1; no clear D gene. Per germline, CDR1 DFQATT and CDR2 SNEGSKA (reference sequence). CDR3 length: 14 residues. The germline V and J ends were trimmed by 3 bases and 9 bases, with 18 bases remaining between them. The CDR3 loop reads CSASMVVRVGEQFF. CDR3 coding DNA: TGCAGTGCTAGTATGGTAGTTAGGGTGGGTGAGCAGTTCTTC.

In this sample, this clonotype turned up many times. This chain uses TRBV7-8 with TRBJ2-1; 7 positions match TRBD2. Germline-derived CDR1 and CDR2 are SGHVS and FQNEAQ. V shed 2 bases and J 2 bases; nucleotides not matched to a gene: 9. This CDR3 contains 17 residues. The CDR3 reads CASSLSLGAGPYNEQFF. The CDR3 bases are TGTGCCAGCAGCTTATCTTTGGGAGCGGGACCCTACAATGAGCAGTTCTTC.

This rearrangement joins TRBV11-1 to TRBJ1-2; D is uncertain. V dropped 5 bases and J dropped 7 bases, with 11 bases sitting between them. Germline assignment: CDR1 SGHAT and CDR2 FQDESV (reference sequence). The length of the CDR3 is 12 residues. For the CDR3, the DNA is TGTGCCAGCAGCCTCGCCGGGCTTGGCTACACCTTC. Protein sequence: CASSLAGLGYTF. Based on the CDR3 plus reference TRBV11-1 and TRBJ1-2, the full variable domain is EAEVAQSPRYKITEKSQAVAFWCDPISGHATLYWYRQILGQGPELLVQFQDESVVDDSQLPKDRFSAERLKGVDSTLKIQPAELGDSAMYLCASSLAGLGYTFGSGTRLTVV.

At least ten counts were recorded for this clonotype. This chain uses TRBV9 with TRBJ2-2; TRBD1 matches at 10 bases. CDR1 is SGDLS, CDR2 YYNGEE, per germline. This CDR3 has 20 amino acids. V lost 1 base and J lost 2; bases outside the gene matches: 14. The CDR3 coding sequence is TGTGCCAGCAGCGTATCCCTTCCGGGACAGGGGTCCCTAAACACCGGGGAGCTGTTTTTT. It encodes CASSVSLPGQGSLNTGELFF. Full variable domain (outside the CDR3, taken from reference TRBV9 and TRBJ2-2): DSGVTQTPKHLITATGQRVTLRCSPRSGDLSVYWYQQSLDQGLQFLIQYYNGEERAKGNILERFSAQQFPDLHSELNLSSLELGDSALYFCASSVSLPGQGSLNTGELFFGEGSRLTVL.

Regarding this clonotype: A much more abundant neighbour one base away suggests this may be a read error. The chain combines TRBV18 with TRBJ2-3; a weak D match, TRBD1 (6 bases). CDR1 is KGHSH and CDR2 is LQKENI in the germline V gene. The CDR3 runs 17 residues. CDR3 in amino acids: CASSSSRDTAYTDKQYF. DNA of the CDR3: TGTGCCAGCTCTTCGAGCCGGGACACGGCTTACACAGATAAGCAGTATTTT. Looking up the rest from reference TRBV18 and TRBJ2-3 gives the full variable domain: NAGVMQNPRHLVRRRGQEARLRCSPMKGHSHVYWYRQLPEEGLKFMVYLQKENIIDESGMPKERFSAEFPKEGPSILRIQQVVRGDSAAYFCASSSSRDTAYTDKQYFGPGTRLTVL.

This chain joins TRBV7-2 and TRBJ2-7, with TRBD1 as a possible D gene (6 bases). Germline V gene data show CDR1 as SGHTA and CDR2 as FQGNSA. V lost 1 base and J lost 8, with 15 bases in between. CDR3 length: 14 residues. CDR3 nucleotide sequence: TGTGCCAGCAGCTTAGATAGCAGGGGTAGGCAGCAGTACTTC. Translated: CASSLDSRGRQQYF.

In its sample, this clonotype was seen many times. CDR3 DNA: TGTGCCAGCAGCTTAGTCCCGGGAGGGCCGGCGAACACCGGGGAGCTGTTTTTT. Translated, it gives CASSLVPGGPANTGELFF. The chain has TRBV11-3 and TRBJ2-2, with 8 bases aligning to TRBD2. This CDR3 region has 18 residues. The germline V gene encodes CDR1 SGHNT and CDR2 YENEEA. V was clipped by 1 base and J by 0 bases; unmatched bases: 7.

In its sample, this clonotype was seen many times. The CDR3 DNA reads TGTGCCAGCAGGCACACTAGCGGGAGCCTCACTCTCTACGAGCAGTACTTC. Translation gives CASRHTSGSLTLYEQYF. The chain recombines TRBV6-5 with TRBJ2-7, with 11 bases aligning to TRBD2. Trimming at V came to 6 bases and at J to 3 bases, leaving 13 bases not matched to a gene. Germline loops: CDR1 MNHEY, CDR2 SVGAGI. This CDR3 spans 17 amino acids.

Only a few counts were recorded for this clonotype. V gene TRBV7-3 combines with J gene TRBJ2-7; TRBD1 is a possible D gene (5 bases). This CDR3 comprises 13 residues. Germline V gene lookup returns CDR1 SGHTA and CDR2 FQGTGA. Between the trimmed V and J ends, which lost 5 bases and 0 bases, there was a span of 8 bases. In nucleotides, the CDR3 is TGTGCCAGCAGCGTCAGGGACTCCTACGAGCAGTACTTC. It is translated as CASSVRDSYEQYF.

This clonotype was counted ten times or more. The junction and the germline gene differ at one end; a read error may be behind it. This rearrangement joins TRBV7-2 to TRBJ1-5; D might be TRBD1 (5 bases). This CDR3 region has 14 residues. Germline CDR1 reads SGHTA; CDR2 reads FQGNSA. The CDR3 protein is CPSSPGARNQPQHF. In nucleotides, the CDR3 is TGTCCCAGCAGCCCCGGGGCACGTAATCAGCCCCAGCATTTT.

This clonotype was seen many times. V is TRBV28 and J is TRBJ1-4; 9 nucleotides line up with TRBD1. Germline CDR1 reads MDHEN; CDR2 reads SYDVKM. V lost 2 bases and J lost 5; bases outside the gene matches: 6. The CDR3 spans 16 residues. The CDR3 region has the DNA TGTGCCAGCAGTTTACGCCTGGGGACAGGGAATGAAAAACTGTTTTTT. It specifies CASSLRLGTGNEKLFF.

Note on this clonotype: This may be a read error: a much more frequent sequence differs by one nucleotide. The rearrangement links TRBV20-1 to TRBJ1-1, with D tentatively TRBD1 (5 bases). V lost 2 bases and J lost 1, with 11 bases in between. CDR3 length: 14 amino acids. Germline assignment: CDR1 DFQATT and CDR2 SNEGSKA (reference sequence). CDR3 protein: CSARKEGPNTEAFF. The CDR3 DNA is TGCAGTGCTAGAAAAGAGGGACCGAACACTGAAGCTTTCTTT.

The V call is TRBV5-1, the J call TRBJ2-5; 9 nucleotides agree with TRBD1. In germline, CDR1 is SGHRS, CDR2 YFSETQ. The CDR3 loop spans 15 amino acids. The ends lost 4 bases at V and 4 bases at J; junction bases unmatched: 8. The CDR3 DNA is TGCGCCAGCAGCGATTACAGGGGGCCAGGAGAGACCCAGTACTTC. Translated: CASSDYRGPGETQYF.

This clonotype showed up many times. The chain combines TRBV12-3 or TRBV12-4 with TRBJ2-5; 8 nucleotides match TRBD1. The junction had 11 bases not matched to a gene; V was cut back by 5 bases and J by 3 bases. The CDR3 is 16 residues long. The CDR3 loop reads CASSQQTGAREETQYF. In nucleotides, the CDR3 is TGTGCCAGCAGTCAACAGACAGGGGCACGTGAAGAGACCCAGTACTTC.

This clonotype was seen many times. This rearrangement joins TRBV28 to TRBJ2-3; 10 bases are a match to TRBD1. The V gene's germline CDR1 is MDHEN and CDR2 SYDVKM. The V and J ends lost 3 bases and 4 bases, in that order; junction bases with no gene match: 13. The CDR3 contains 18 residues. In DNA, the CDR3 is TGTGCCAGCAGTTTCACGGGACAGGGGAAAGGTTGGGCAGATACGCAGTATTTT. Translated: CASSFTGQGKGWADTQYF.

This clonotype was observed at least ten times. The CDR3 loop is CSVAHPRGANVLTF. In DNA, the CDR3 is TGCAGCGTCGCGCACCCGAGAGGGGCCAACGTCCTGACTTTC. The chain is built from TRBV29-1 and TRBJ2-6; no reliable D call. The CDR3 length is 14 residues. Germline assignment: CDR1 SQVTM and CDR2 ANQGSEA. Deletions cut 6 bases from V and 4 bases from J, with 13 bases between.

The CDR3 DNA sequence: TGTGCCTCGTTAGCGGGAGTCGTCACCGGGGAGCTGTTTTTT. Its protein is CASLAGVVTGELFF. V gene TRBV30 combines with J gene TRBJ2-2; 9 nucleotides agree with TRBD2. CDR3 length equals 14 residues. Germline V lookup: CDR1 GTSNPN, CDR2 SVGIG (reference sequence). Trimming took 7 bases from V and 4 from J; bases not matched to a gene: 7.

This clonotype was detected many times. V and J are TRBV5-1 and TRBJ1-6; D unclear. Germline V CDR1 and CDR2: SGHRS, YFSETQ. The CDR3 runs 18 residues. Trimming took off 0 bases at V and 0 bases at J, with 13 bases between the two ends. This CDR3 is CASSLDGGLSSYNSPLHF. In DNA form, the CDR3 reads TGCGCCAGCAGCTTGGACGGCGGCCTGAGCTCCTATAATTCACCCCTCCACTTT.

This chain links TRBV7-6 with TRBJ1-1; tentatively, D is TRBD1 (6 bases). Trimming stripped 1 base from V and 3 bases from J, with 9 bases between. The CDR3 is 14 residues long. Germline CDR1 SGHVS, CDR2 FNYEAQ. As DNA, the CDR3 is TGTGCCAGCAGCTTAGGGACAGTAGACACTGAAGCTTTCTTT. It translates to CASSLGTVDTEAFF.

This clonotype was detected many times. The chain carries TRBV14 and TRBJ2-3; the D is unclear. Germline CDR1 SGHDN, CDR2 FVKESK. Trimming took off 3 bases at V and 2 bases at J, with 9 bases between the two ends. The CDR3 is 14 residues long. The CDR3 protein is CASSHTGHTDTQYF. The CDR3 DNA sequence: TGTGCCAGCAGCCACACTGGGCACACAGATACGCAGTATTTT.

This clonotype was counted many times. The chain combines TRBV12-3 or TRBV12-4 with TRBJ2-1, with TRBD2 identical over 12 bases. This CDR3 has 15 residues. V was pared by 2 bases and J by 10 bases, with 6 bases of the junction left unmatched. The CDR3 region is CASSLSLAGGREQFF. The CDR3 region has the DNA TGTGCCAGCAGTTTATCTCTAGCGGGGGGGCGGGAGCAGTTCTTC.